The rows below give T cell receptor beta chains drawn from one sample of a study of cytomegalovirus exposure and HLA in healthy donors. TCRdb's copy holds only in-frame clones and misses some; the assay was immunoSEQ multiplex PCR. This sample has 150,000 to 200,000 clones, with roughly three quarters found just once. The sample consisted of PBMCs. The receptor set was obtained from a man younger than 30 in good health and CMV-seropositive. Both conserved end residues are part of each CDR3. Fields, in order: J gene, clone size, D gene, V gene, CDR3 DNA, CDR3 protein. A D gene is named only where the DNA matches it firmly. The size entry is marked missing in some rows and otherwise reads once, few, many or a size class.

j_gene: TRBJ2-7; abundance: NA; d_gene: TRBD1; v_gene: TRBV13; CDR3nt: TGTGCCAGCAGCGAACGGACAGGGAACGAGCAGTACTTC; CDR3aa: CASSERTGNEQYF
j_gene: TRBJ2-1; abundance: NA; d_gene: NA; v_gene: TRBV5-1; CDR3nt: TGCGCCAGCAGCTTTAGGCGGGACAATGAGCAGTTCTTC; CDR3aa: CASSFRRDNEQFF
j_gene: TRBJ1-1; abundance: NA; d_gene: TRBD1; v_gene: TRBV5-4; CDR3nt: TGTGCCAGCAGCCCACAGGGGCGGGACACTGAAGCTTTCTTT; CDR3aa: CASSPQGRDTEAFF
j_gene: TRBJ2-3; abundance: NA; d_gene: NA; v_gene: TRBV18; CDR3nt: TGTGCCAGCTCACCACCGAACCCCGCGGATACGCAGTATTTT; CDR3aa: CASSPPNPADTQYF
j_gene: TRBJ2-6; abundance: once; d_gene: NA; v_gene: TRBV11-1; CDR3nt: TGTGCCAGCAGCTTGGGCAGGGTTGGGGCCAACGGCCTGACTTTC; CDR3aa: CASSLGRVGANGLTF
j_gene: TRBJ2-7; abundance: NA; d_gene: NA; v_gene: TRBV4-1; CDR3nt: TGCGCCAGCAGCCAAGGTCTCGCGGGGCCACCCTACGAGCAGTACTTC; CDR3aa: CASSQGLAGPPYEQYF
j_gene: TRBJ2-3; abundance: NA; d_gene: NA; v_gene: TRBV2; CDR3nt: TGTGCCAGCAGTGCGGGGGGCGGCACAGATACGCAGTATTTT; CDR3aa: CASSAGGGTDTQYF
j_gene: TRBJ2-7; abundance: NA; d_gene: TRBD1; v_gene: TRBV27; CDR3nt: TGTGCCAGCAGTTGGGACAGGGTAAACGAGCAGTACTTC; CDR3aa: CASSWDRVNEQYF
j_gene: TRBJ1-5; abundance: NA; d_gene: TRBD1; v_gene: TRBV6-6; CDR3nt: TGTGCCAGCAGATCTCCCGGACAGGGAAAGGAACAGCCCCAGCATTTT; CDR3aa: CASRSPGQGKEQPQHF
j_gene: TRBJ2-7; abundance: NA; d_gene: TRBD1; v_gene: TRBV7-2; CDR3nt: TGTGCCAGCAGCTTACCGGATACCGGGACAGTGAAGCAGTACTTC; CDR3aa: CASSLPDTGTVKQYF
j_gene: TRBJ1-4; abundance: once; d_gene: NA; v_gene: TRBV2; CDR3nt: TGTGCCAGCGACTGGGCGGGGGAGGGAAAACTGTTTTTT; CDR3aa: CASDWAGEGKLFF
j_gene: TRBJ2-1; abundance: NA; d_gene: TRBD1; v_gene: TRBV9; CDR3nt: TGTGCCAGCACGGCCCGACAGGGCTATGAGCAGTTCTTC; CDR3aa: CASTARQGYEQFF
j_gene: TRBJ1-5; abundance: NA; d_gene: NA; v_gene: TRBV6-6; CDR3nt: TGTGCCAGCAACCCAAATCTGGGGGCAATCAATCAGCCCCAGCATTTT; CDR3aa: CASNPNLGAINQPQHF
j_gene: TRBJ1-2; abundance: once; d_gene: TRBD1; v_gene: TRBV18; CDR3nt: TGTGCCAGCTCACCAGGACAGGGCCAGAGCTATGGCTACACCTTC; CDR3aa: CASSPGQGQSYGYTF
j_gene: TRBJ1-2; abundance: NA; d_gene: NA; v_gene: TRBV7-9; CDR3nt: TGTGCCAGCAGCTTAAATCAGGGGCTCGGCTACACCTTC; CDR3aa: CASSLNQGLGYTF
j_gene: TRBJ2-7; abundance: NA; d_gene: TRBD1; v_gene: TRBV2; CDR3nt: TGTGCCAGCAGCGGACAGGGACCCTACGAGCAGTACTTC; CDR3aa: CASSGQGPYEQYF
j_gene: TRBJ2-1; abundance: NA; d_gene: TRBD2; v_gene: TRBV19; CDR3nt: TGTGCCAGTAGCCAGACTAGCGGGAGAGACTATGAGCAGTTCTTC; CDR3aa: CASSQTSGRDYEQFF
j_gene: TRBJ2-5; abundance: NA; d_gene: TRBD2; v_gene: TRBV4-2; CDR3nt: TGTGCCAGCAGCCCCCGGGGAGCGGGGGGACAAGAGACCCAGTACTTC; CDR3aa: CASSPRGAGGQETQYF
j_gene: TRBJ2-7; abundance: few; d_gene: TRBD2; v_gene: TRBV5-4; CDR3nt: TGTGCCAGCAGCCTGTGGAGACTAGCGGGAGGTTACGAGCAGTACTTC; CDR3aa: CASSLWRLAGGYEQYF
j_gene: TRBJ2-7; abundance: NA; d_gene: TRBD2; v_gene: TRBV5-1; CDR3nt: TGCGCCAGCAGCTTGGCGGGACTAGCGTACGAGCAGTACTTC; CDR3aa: CASSLAGLAYEQYF
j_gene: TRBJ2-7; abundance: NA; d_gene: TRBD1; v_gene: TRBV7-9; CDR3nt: TGTGCCAGCAGCTCCCTTCCCACCCCGACAGGGACATACGAGCAGTACTTC; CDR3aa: CASSSLPTPTGTYEQYF
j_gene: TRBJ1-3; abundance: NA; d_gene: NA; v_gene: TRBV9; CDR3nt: TGTGCCAGCAGCGTTGATCAGGGCTACTCTGGAAACACCATATATTTT; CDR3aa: CASSVDQGYSGNTIYF
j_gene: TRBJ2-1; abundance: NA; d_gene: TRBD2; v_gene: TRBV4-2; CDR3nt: TGTGCCAGCAGCCCGGGACTAGCGGGGGGGCCCTTCCCCAATGAGCAGTTCTTC; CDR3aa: CASSPGLAGGPFPNEQFF
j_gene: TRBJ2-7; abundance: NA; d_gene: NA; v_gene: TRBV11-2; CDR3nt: TGTGCCAGCAGCTTAGGCCCAGGGGGGACCTACGAGCAGTACTTC; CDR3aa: CASSLGPGGTYEQYF
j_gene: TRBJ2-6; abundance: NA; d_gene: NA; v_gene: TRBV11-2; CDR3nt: TGTGCCAGCAGCCCTATCCGCCACAGGGCTGGGGCCAACGTCCTGACTTTC; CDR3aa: CASSPIRHRAGANVLTF
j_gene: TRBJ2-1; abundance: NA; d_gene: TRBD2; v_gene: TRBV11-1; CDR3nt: TGTGCCAGCAGCTCCGCCAGGGGCGCGGGACTAGCGGCACACAATGAGCAGTTCTTC; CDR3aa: CASSSARGAGLAAHNEQFF
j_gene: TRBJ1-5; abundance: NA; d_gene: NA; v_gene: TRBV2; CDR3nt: TGTGCCAGCAGTGAACGGTTTTATAGCAATCAGCCCCAGCATTTT; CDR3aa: CASSERFYSNQPQHF
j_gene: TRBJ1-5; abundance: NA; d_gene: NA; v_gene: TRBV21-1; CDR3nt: TGTGTCCATATTGGCCGTGTCCGGGGAAATCAGCCCCAGCATTTT; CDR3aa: CVHIGRVRGNQPQHF
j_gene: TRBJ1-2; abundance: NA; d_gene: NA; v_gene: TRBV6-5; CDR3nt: TGTGCCAGCAGTTACGACAGAACCATGAATGGCTACACCTTC; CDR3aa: CASSYDRTMNGYTF
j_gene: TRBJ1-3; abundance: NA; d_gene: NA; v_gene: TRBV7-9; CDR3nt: TGTGCCAGCAGTCCGAGCAGACACTCTGGAAACACCATATATTTT; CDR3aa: CASSPSRHSGNTIYF
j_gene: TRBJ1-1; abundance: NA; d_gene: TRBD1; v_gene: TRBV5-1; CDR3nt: TGCGCCAGCAGCCCCGGAGGACAGGGTTCCCGCGTCGTCTTT; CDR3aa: CASSPGGQGSRVVF
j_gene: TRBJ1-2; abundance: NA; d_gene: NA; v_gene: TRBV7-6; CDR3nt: TGTGCCAGCAGCTTAGGACAGCCTTATGGCTACACCTTC; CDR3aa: CASSLGQPYGYTF
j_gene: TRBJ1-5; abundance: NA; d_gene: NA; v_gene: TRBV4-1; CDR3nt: TGCGCCAGCAGCCCCGGGACATTCAATCAGCCCCAGCATTTT; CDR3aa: CASSPGTFNQPQHF
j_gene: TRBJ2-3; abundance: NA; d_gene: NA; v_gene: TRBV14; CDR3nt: TGTGCCAGCAGCCAAGAGGGCAGGGGCACAGATACGCAGTATTTT; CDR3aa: CASSQEGRGTDTQYF
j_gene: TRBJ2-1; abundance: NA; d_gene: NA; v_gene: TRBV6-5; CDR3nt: TGTGCCAGCAGTCGGGACTTTGAGCAGTTCTTC; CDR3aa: CASSRDFEQFF
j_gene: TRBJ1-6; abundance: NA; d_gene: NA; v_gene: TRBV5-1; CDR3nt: TGCGCCAGCAGCTTGGGGACCGGGACAATCATCATTGATTCACCCCTCCACTTT; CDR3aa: CASSLGTGTIIIDSPLHF
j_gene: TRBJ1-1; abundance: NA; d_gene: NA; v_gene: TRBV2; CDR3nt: TGTGCCAGCAGCCGGGACTGGTTGACTGAAGCTTTCTTT; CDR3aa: CASSRDWLTEAFF
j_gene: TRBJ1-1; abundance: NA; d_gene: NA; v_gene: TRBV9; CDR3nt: TGTGCCAGCAGCCTTCCAGGGTTCACTGAAGCTTTCTTT; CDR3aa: CASSLPGFTEAFF
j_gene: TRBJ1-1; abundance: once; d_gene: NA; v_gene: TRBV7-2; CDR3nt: TGTGCCAGCAGCTTATATCTGTACACTGAAGCTTTCTTT; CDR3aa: CASSLYLYTEAFF